This note documents a single T cell receptor (beta chain) sequence. Its antigen target is currently unknown. There are no base qualities to consult, and no much larger clone falls within one base. The data were obtained in a study of OX40 agonist ivuxolimab in advanced cancers. About the full investigation: Ivuxolimab was an agonistic, fully human IgG2 monoclonal antibody directed against OX40 (CD134), a costimulatory receptor. Intravenous ivuxolimab was administered to patients every 2 weeks at six dose levels: 0.01, 0.1, 0.3, 1.5, 3 and 10 mg/kg. Of the roughly 51 patients in dose escalation, some 19 had hepatocellular carcinoma, some 15 had melanoma, 9 had renal cell carcinoma and 9 had head and neck cancer. In the dose-escalation cohort, about four fifths of patients were male, and the mean age was 60 years with a range of roughly 20 to 79. Patients were allowed to have had prior anti-PD-1, anti-PD-L1 or anti-CTLA-4 therapy, and approximately 40% of the dose-escalation patients had been treated with checkpoint inhibitors. Partial responses were achieved by three dose-escalation patients, of whom one had hepatocellular carcinoma and two had cutaneous melanoma. The point of sequencing TCRbeta in the periphery was to test whether ivuxolimab changed TCR sequence diversity and drove clonal T-cell expansion. The paper reports the monotherapy dose-escalation portion (N of about 54 patients) of the phase I ivuxolimab trial.

Broader findings and caveats from the paper: Which antigens the clonally expanded peripheral T cells were specific for was not determined. After ivuxolimab, expanded clones were on average more numerous among CD8+ T cells than among CD4+ T cells. Low levels of normalized T-cell clonal expansion were also seen in some patients who did not respond. In partial responders in the 0.1-3.0 mg/kg groups, normalized peripheral clonal expansion was found to be among the lowest, especially among CD8+ T cells. At doses of 0.1 to 3.0 mg/kg, clonal expansion of both CD4+ and CD8+ T cells in blood was seen between baseline and week 6.

Genomic DNA was isolated from the sorted cells so that the TCRbeta CDR3 region could be sequenced. The immunoSEQ Assay was used to sequence the TCRbeta CDR3 regions. The source is immuneACCESS, and TCRdb retained only in-frame sequences with V and J called. Part of the clones is not carried over; for the studies checked, unresolved V genes explain less than half of this, and the remainder is unexplained. The sample table holds about 50,000 clones, of which about 93% were seen once. More than 20% of the sample comes from the top ten. Here V drops 3 bases and J drops 5 bases, and the junction holds 1 base not matched to any gene. Sequences ENHRY (CDR1) and SYGVKD (CDR2) are obtained from the germline V gene. Counted from cysteine to phenylalanine, this CDR3 has 13 amino acids. Only the CDR3 portion is preserved as DNA: 39 bases, with reading frame beginning at the first base. The trial excluded patients who had a history of autoimmune disease or were on systemic immunosuppression. Peripheral blood for TCR sequencing was collected from all dose cohorts at baseline, on cycle 4 day 1, and on cycle 7 day 1. Samples were obtained from an open-label, multicenter, first-in-human phase I dose-escalation trial of ivuxolimab. Adults with locally advanced or metastatic melanoma, renal cell carcinoma, hepatocellular carcinoma or head and neck squamous cell carcinoma were enrolled in the trial. Before TCR sequencing, CD4+ T cells and CD8+ T cells were sorted from peripheral blood as separate populations.

Specimen: CD4+ or CD8+ T cells sorted from blood, collected in a trial of the OX40 agonist ivuxolimab. The receptor was isolated from an adult with an advanced solid tumor such as melanoma, head and neck, liver or kidney cancer. The sequence is built from TRBV10-3 and TRBJ2-7, with 10 bases matching TRBD1. CDR3 reads: CAISEGTGDEQYF. The nucleotides are TGTGCCATCAGTGAAGGGACAGGGGACGAGCAGTACTTC.